These 32 T cell receptor beta chains were sequenced from one sample in a study of T cells in Graves' hyperthyroidism and ophthalmopathy. Amplified regions were TCR beta CDR3 sequences from RNA transcripts. During a first-round RT-PCR of the TCR CDR3, the HTBI primer set was used. TCRdb called the multiplex PCR reads again in MiXCR, with one record for every CDR3 protein. The sample has about half a million distinct CDR3 sequences, less than 25% seen once. Sequences were obtained from blood. The receptor source for this set is a woman in her twenties or thirties with Graves' ophthalmopathy.

This clonotype was picked up many times. The genes are TRBV7-8 and TRBJ1-5; D ambiguous. Germline V gives CDR1 SGHVS, CDR2 FQNEAQ. V gave up 6 bases and J gave up 0 bases, with 6 bases separating them. The CDR3 loop spans 13 amino acids. The CDR3 sequence: CASSTDSNQPQHF. DNA of the CDR3: TGTGCCAGCAGTACAGATAGCAATCAGCCCCAGCATTTT.

The CDR3 spells CASSFRTGSGEQYF. In DNA form, the CDR3 reads TGTGCCAGCAGTTTCCGGACAGGGTCGGGTGAGCAGTACTTC. The chain recombines TRBV12-3 or TRBV12-4 with TRBJ2-7, with TRBD1 matching over 8 bases. CDR3 length: 14 residues. Germline trimming cut 3 bases from V and 7 bases from J; bases unmatched to any gene: 8.

The chain uses TRBV30 and TRBJ1-1; tentatively, D is TRBD1 (5 bases). V was shortened by 3 bases and J by 1 base, with 12 bases between the two germline ends. Germline CDR1 reads GTSNPN; CDR2 reads SVGIG (reference sequence). The CDR3 extends over 14 amino acids. DNA for the CDR3: TGTGCCTGGAGGGTTCAGGGCCAGAACACTGAAGCTTTCTTT. This sequence encodes CAWRVQGQNTEAFF.

The chain carries TRBV12-5 and TRBJ1-1; 7 bases line up with TRBD1. This CDR3 region has 13 residues. J was trimmed by 7 bases and V by 7 bases; bases with no gene match: 9. The germline V gene encodes CDR1 LGHNT and CDR2 FRNRAP. CDR3 coding DNA: TGTGCTAGTGCCGACAGGGTTTACGGTGAAGCTTTCTTT. Its protein is CASADRVYGEAFF.

This clonotype was recorded many times. V is TRBV11-2 and J is TRBJ2-5; 8 nucleotides agree with TRBD2. The V gene end was trimmed by 3 bases and the J gene end by 5 bases; junction bases not matched to a gene: 5. The CDR3 has 14 residues. Germline-derived CDR1 and CDR2 are SGHAT and FQNNGV. CDR3 in amino acids: CASSFSGGHETQYF. CDR3 in DNA: TGTGCCAGCAGCTTCTCGGGGGGGCACGAGACCCAGTACTTC.

There are many counts of this clonotype. The V call is TRBV11-2, the J call TRBJ1-1; 7 bases are a match to TRBD1. Germline V gene lookup returns CDR1 SGHAT and CDR2 FQNNGV. The V segment lost 5 bases and the J segment 0 bases; nucleotides outside the gene matches: 9. This CDR3 contains 16 residues. The CDR3 sequence is CASSRKTGYMNTEAFF. The DNA of the CDR3 is TGTGCCAGCAGCCGCAAGACAGGGTACATGAACACTGAAGCTTTCTTT.

The sample holds many counts of this clonotype. V usage is TRBV7-9 and J usage is TRBJ1-1; D is possibly TRBD1 (6 bases). The length of the CDR3 is 11 residues. Germline CDR1 and CDR2: SEHNR and FQNEAQ (reference sequence). V lost 5 bases and J 12 bases, leaving 13 bases between the germline ends. The CDR3 here is CASSLGDTSFF. Here the CDR3 DNA reads TGTGCCAGCAGCCTTGGGGACACTTCTTTCTTT.

This clonotype was observed at least ten times. This rearrangement joins TRBV2 to TRBJ1-1; TRBD1 might be the D (5 bases). The ends were cut back, 5 bases at V and 7 bases at J, with 14 bases in the middle. The germline gives CDR1 SNHLY, CDR2 FYNNEI. The CDR3 has 13 amino acids. DNA of the CDR3: TGTGCCAGCAGTAACAGGAACGGAGGTGAAGCTTTCTTT. This codes for CASSNRNGGEAFF.

This clonotype was counted at least ten times. The chain employs TRBV7-8 and TRBJ1-1, with D maybe TRBD1 (6 bases). Germline loops: CDR1 SGHVS, CDR2 FQNEAQ. Trimming took off 2 bases at V and 4 bases at J, with 14 bases between the two ends. The CDR3 covers 15 residues. In nucleotides, the CDR3 is TGTGCCAGCAGCTTATCGGGGGCGGGTGGCACTGAAGCTTTCTTT. It translates to CASSLSGAGGTEAFF.

This clonotype was seen only a few times. Mismatch with germline at one junction end may stem from a read error. This chain joins TRBV5-1 and TRBJ2-2; possibly TRBD2 for D (5 bases). CDR1 and CDR2 (germline): SGHRS, YFSETQ. The CDR3 length is 15 residues. The CDR3 DNA is TGCGCCAGCAGCGTTGACGGATCGAACACCGGGGAGCTGCTTTTT. This encodes CASSVDGSNTGELLF.

The gene calls are TRBV29-1 and TRBJ1-2; 9 bases line up with TRBD1. Germline assignment: CDR1 SQVTM and CDR2 ANQGSEA. This CDR3 is 15 amino acids long. The trim removed 4 bases at V and 0 bases at J, leaving 6 bases unmatched. The CDR3 region has the DNA TGCAGCGTTGGCGGACAGGGGCTAGCTAACTATGGCTACACCTTC. The encoded protein is CSVGGQGLANYGYTF.

To note about this clonotype: This sequence may be a read error, since a much larger clone differs from it by one base. The rearrangement links TRBV28 to TRBJ1-5, with TRBD1 matching over 7 bases. The CDR3 loop spans 14 amino acids. Germline CDR1 reads MDHEN; CDR2 reads SYDVKM. J was trimmed by 1 base and V by 8 bases; bases with no gene match: 5. CDR3: CASGNRGSNQPQHF. The CDR3 DNA sequence: TGTGCCAGCGGGAACAGGGGAAGCAATCAGCCCCAGCATTTT. The full variable domain, completed using reference TRBV28 and TRBJ1-5, is DVKVTQSSRYLVKRTGEKVFLECVQDMDHENMFWYRQDPGLGLRLIYFSYDVKMKEKGDIPEGYSVSREKKERFSLILESASTNQTSMYLCASGNRGSNQPQHFGDGTRLSIL.

This clonotype was picked up many times. The CDR3 nucleotides are TGTGCCAGCCGAGCATCGGGAATCCCGGTTGGGGAGCAGTACTTC. Translating it yields CASRASGIPVGEQYF. The rearrangement joins TRBV7-2 to TRBJ2-7; D is perhaps TRBD2 (5 bases). Germline CDR1 reads SGHTA; CDR2 reads FQGNSA. V was shortened by 8 bases and J by 7 bases, with 24 bases between the two germline ends. This CDR3 comprises 15 residues.

A remark on this clonotype: No conserved phenylalanine or tryptophan ends this CDR3, so it is likely a read error. The chain has TRBV6-2 or TRBV6-3 and TRBJ2-5; unclear D gene. In germline, CDR1 is MNHEY, CDR2 SVGEGT. This CDR3 has 15 residues. The ends were cut back, 4 bases at V and 2 bases at J, with 14 bases in the middle. CDR3 region: CASSSQRTAQETQYS. CDR3 DNA sequence: TGTGCCAGCAGTTCGCAACGGACCGCTCAAGAGACCCAGTACTCC.

The chain couples TRBV19 to TRBJ1-2; a possible D gene is TRBD1 (5 bases). The CDR3 sequence is 12 residues long. Per the germline V gene, CDR1 is LNHDA and CDR2 is SQIVND (reference sequence). Trimming shortened V by 7 bases and J by 6 bases, and 12 bases separated the two germline ends. CDR3 in amino acids: CASTDPTDGYTF. CDR3 DNA: TGTGCCAGTACCGACCCGACAGATGGCTACACCTTC.

This clonotype was counted ten times or more. CDR3 DNA sequence: TGTGCCAGCAGCTTTGGACGTTTTTCGAACACTGAAGCTTTCTTT. Encoded protein: CASSFGRFSNTEAFF. The J gene is TRBJ1-1, the V gene TRBV11-2; unclear D gene. Germline loops: CDR1 SGHAT, CDR2 FQNNGV. The CDR3 totals 15 residues. V was trimmed by 3 bases and J by 1 base, leaving 12 bases between them.

The table lists this clonotype with a few counts. The rearrangement links TRBV7-8 to TRBJ2-7; D is tentatively TRBD1 or TRBD2 (7 bases each). Germline V CDR1 and CDR2: SGHVS, FQNEAQ. The length of the CDR3 is 15 residues. V dropped 5 bases and J dropped 6 bases, with 20 bases sitting between them. The CDR3 bases are TGTGCCAGCAGCCTAGGGGGGAGGGGGCTATTCGAGCAGTACTTC. It specifies CASSLGGRGLFEQYF.

This clonotype was seen repeatedly, ten times or more. This rearrangement joins TRBV20-1 to TRBJ1-5; tentatively, D is TRBD1 (6 bases). Germline CDR1 DFQATT, CDR2 SNEGSKA (reference sequence). V shed 6 bases and J shed 3 bases, with 15 bases lying between them. The CDR3 totals 14 residues. The CDR3 DNA sequence: TGCAGTGCAGGAGGGGGTCATAACAATCAGCCCCAGCATTTT. It encodes CSAGGGHNNQPQHF.

This clonotype has a count of ten or more. V and J are TRBV20-1 and TRBJ1-2; 8 bases map to TRBD1. Looked up from germline, CDR1 is DFQATT and CDR2 is SNEGSKA (reference sequence). The CDR3 length is 13 residues. Losses at the gene ends were 6 bases for V and 5 bases for J; bases not matched to a gene: 8. CDR3 nucleotides: TGCAGTGCGCTGAAGGACAGGGTGTATGGCTACACCTTC. Translation gives CSALKDRVYGYTF.

There are many counts of this clonotype. The chain carries TRBV2 and TRBJ2-7, with 9 bases matching TRBD1. J gave up 4 bases and V 6 bases, and 7 bases lay outside the gene matches. Germline V gives CDR1 SNHLY, CDR2 FYNNEI. CDR3 size: 14 residues. This chain's CDR3 is CASSAGQGPYEQYF. DNA of the CDR3: TGTGCCAGCAGCGCGGGACAGGGCCCATACGAGCAGTACTTC.

This clonotype was recorded a few times. The chain couples TRBV6-5 to TRBJ2-7; D is undetermined. In germline, CDR1 is MNHEY, CDR2 SVGAGI. The CDR3 covers 14 residues. V was trimmed by 3 bases and J by 0 bases, leaving 9 bases between them. This CDR3 reads CASSYKRNSYEQYF. The CDR3 nucleotides are TGTGCCAGCAGTTATAAGCGAAACTCCTACGAGCAGTACTTC.

This clonotype showed up just once. The genes are TRBV7-2 and TRBJ2-2; 11 bases line up with TRBD2. This CDR3 region has 16 residues. Germline V gene lookup returns CDR1 SGHTA and CDR2 FQGNSA. Trimming cost V 5 bases and J 3 bases; bases outside gene matches: 5. CDR3 sequence reads: CASSVSGRAYTGELFF. In nucleotides, the CDR3 is TGTGCCAGCAGCGTTAGCGGGAGGGCTTACACCGGGGAGCTGTTTTTT.

This clonotype occurred many times. This chain connects TRBV28 to TRBJ2-5; 12 bases map to TRBD2. The junction had 6 bases not matched to a gene; V was cut back by 5 bases and J by 5 bases. Germline loops: CDR1 MDHEN, CDR2 SYDVKM. There are 15 residues in the CDR3. As DNA, the CDR3 is TGTGCCAGCAGTAAAACTAGCGGGGGGACTGAGACCCAGTACTTC. Protein sequence: CASSKTSGGTETQYF.

This clonotype was seen many times. This sequence joins TRBV19 and TRBJ2-2, with D possibly being TRBD1 or TRBD2 (5 bases each). CDR1 is LNHDA and CDR2 is SQIVND in the germline V gene (reference sequence). The V and J ends lost 3 bases and 4 bases respectively, with 9 bases between them. This CDR3 comprises 14 residues. CDR3 amino acids: CASSISGGTGELFF. The CDR3 DNA reads TGTGCCAGTAGTATTAGTGGGGGCACCGGGGAGCTGTTTTTT.

This clonotype has ten or more counts. The rearrangement joins TRBV24-1 to TRBJ1-2; 7 nucleotides align to TRBD1. This CDR3 region has 15 residues. The germline gives CDR1 KGHDR, CDR2 SFDVKD. The V gene end was trimmed by 3 bases and the J gene end by 8 bases; junction bases not matched to a gene: 11. CDR3 sequence reads: CATSDQRQGGSGYTF. As DNA, the CDR3 is TGTGCCACCAGTGATCAGAGACAGGGTGGGTCCGGCTACACCTTC.

The J gene is TRBJ2-7, the V gene TRBV15, with 7 bases fitting TRBD1. The CDR3 extends over 15 amino acids. J lost 2 bases, V lost 0 bases, and 4 bases had no gene match. Per the germline V gene, CDR1 is LNHNV and CDR2 is YYDKDF (reference sequence). The CDR3 DNA reads TGTGCCACCAGCAGAGATTGGGACAGAGCCTACGAGCAGTACTTC. Protein: CATSRDWDRAYEQYF.

Only a few counts were recorded for this clonotype. The J gene is TRBJ1-1, the V gene TRBV11-1; 7 bases match TRBD1. The germline gives CDR1 SGHAT, CDR2 FQDESV (reference sequence). This CDR3 is built from 17 residues. Losses at the gene ends were 5 bases for V and 2 bases for J; bases not matched to a gene: 14. The CDR3 sequence: CASSGPGGDSFNTEAFF. The CDR3 DNA is TGTGCCAGCAGCGGACCGGGGGGGGACAGTTTTAACACTGAAGCTTTCTTT.

The genes are TRBV2 and TRBJ2-5; perhaps TRBD2 as D (6 bases). V dropped 5 bases and J dropped 5 bases, with 18 bases sitting between them. The CDR3 is made up of 15 amino acids. Germline V gene sequence: CDR1 SNHLY, CDR2 FYNNEI. CDR3 nucleotides: TGTGCCAGCAGTCCGGAACTAGCTATCGGGGAGACCCAGTACTTC. It encodes CASSPELAIGETQYF.

The chain joins TRBV28 to TRBJ2-7; TRBD1 matches at 9 bases. The CDR3 runs 15 residues. V lost 5 bases to trimming and J lost 5 bases; unmatched junction nucleotides: 10. From germline, CDR1 is MDHEN and CDR2 SYDVKM. Written as DNA, the CDR3 is TGTGCCAGCAGTCTCCCTGGACAGGGGAGCCACGAGCAGTACTTC. Its protein product is CASSLPGQGSHEQYF.

The sample holds many counts of this clonotype. CDR3 nucleotide sequence: TGTGCCAGCAGCTTAGAGGTCAGCAACTATGGCTACACCTTC. Encoded protein: CASSLEVSNYGYTF. The genes are TRBV7-9 and TRBJ1-2, with D unclear. The germline gives CDR1 SEHNR, CDR2 FQNEAQ (reference sequence). V lost 1 base to trimming and J lost 2 bases, with 8 bases between them. The CDR3 spans 14 residues.

Ten or more counts support this clonotype. The chain has TRBV5-1 and TRBJ2-2; D perhaps matches TRBD2 (6 bases). The CDR3 spans 15 residues. Trimming shortened V by 5 bases and J by 4 bases, and 15 bases separated the two germline ends. Germline CDR1 and CDR2: SGHRS and YFSETQ. The CDR3, as DNA: TGCGCCAGCAGTTACCTCGGAGGGGCCACCGGGGAGCTGTTTTTT. As protein: CASSYLGGATGELFF.

This clonotype came up a few times. The chain carries TRBV18 and TRBJ1-6; weak D call: TRBD1 (6 bases). The V end was cut by 6 bases, the J end by 8 bases, with 11 bases between. CDR1 and CDR2 from the germline V gene are KGHSH and LQKENI. CDR3 length: 13 residues. This CDR3 reads CASSDRTDSPLHF. In DNA, the CDR3 is TGTGCCAGCTCCGACAGGACCGATTCACCCCTCCACTTT.